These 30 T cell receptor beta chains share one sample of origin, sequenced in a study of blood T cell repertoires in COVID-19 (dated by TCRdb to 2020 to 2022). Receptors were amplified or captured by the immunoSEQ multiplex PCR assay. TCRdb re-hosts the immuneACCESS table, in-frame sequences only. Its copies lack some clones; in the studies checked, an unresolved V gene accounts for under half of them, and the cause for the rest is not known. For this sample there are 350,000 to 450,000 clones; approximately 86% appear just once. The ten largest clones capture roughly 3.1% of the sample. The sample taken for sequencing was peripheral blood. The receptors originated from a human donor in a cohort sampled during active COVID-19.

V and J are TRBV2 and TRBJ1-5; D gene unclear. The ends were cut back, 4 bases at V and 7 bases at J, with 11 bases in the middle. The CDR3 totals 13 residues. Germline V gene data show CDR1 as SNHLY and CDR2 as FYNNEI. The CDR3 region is CASSVWVGQPQHF. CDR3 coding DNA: TGTGCCAGCAGTGTCTGGGTCGGGCAGCCCCAGCATTTT.

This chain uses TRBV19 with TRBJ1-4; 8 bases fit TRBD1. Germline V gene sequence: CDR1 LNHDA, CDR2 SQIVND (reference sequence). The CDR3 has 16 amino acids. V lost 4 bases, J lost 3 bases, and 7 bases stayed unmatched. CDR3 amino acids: CASSTRQGRSNEKLFF. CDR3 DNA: TGTGCCAGTAGTACACGACAGGGGCGCTCTAATGAAAAACTGTTTTTT.

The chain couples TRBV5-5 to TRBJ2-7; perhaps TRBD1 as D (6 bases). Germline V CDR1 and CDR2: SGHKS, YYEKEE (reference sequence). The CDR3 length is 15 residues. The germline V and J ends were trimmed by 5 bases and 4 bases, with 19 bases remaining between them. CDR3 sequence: CASSPPLQGRYEQYF. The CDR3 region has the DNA TGTGCCAGCAGTCCCCCCCTACAGGGCAGGTACGAGCAGTACTTC.

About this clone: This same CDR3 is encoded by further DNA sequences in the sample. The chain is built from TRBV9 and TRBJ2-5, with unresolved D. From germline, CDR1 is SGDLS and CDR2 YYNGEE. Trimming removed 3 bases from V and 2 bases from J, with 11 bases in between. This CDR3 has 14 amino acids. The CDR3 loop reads CASSAAGRQETQYF. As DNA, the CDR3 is TGTGCCAGCAGCGCAGCCGGCAGGCAAGAGACCCAGTACTTC.

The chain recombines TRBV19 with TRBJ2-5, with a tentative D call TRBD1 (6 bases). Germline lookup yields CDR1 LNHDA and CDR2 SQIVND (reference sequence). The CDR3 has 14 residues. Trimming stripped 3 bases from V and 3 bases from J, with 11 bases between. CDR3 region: CASSILQGKETQYF. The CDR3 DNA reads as TGTGCCAGTAGTATCCTACAGGGAAAAGAGACCCAGTACTTC.

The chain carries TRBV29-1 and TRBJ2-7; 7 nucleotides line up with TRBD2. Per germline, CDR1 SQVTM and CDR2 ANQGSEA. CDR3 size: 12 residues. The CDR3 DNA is TGCAGTGGGGCGGCTAGCGGTAACGAGCAGTACTTC. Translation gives CSGAASGNEQYF.

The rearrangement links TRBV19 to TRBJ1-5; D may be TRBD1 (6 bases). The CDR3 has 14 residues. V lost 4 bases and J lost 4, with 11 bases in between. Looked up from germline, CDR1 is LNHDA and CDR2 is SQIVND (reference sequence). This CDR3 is CASSTGDRNQPQHF. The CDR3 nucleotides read TGTGCCAGTAGTACAGGGGATCGGAATCAGCCCCAGCATTTT.

CDR3 in amino acids: CASSQDRGAQYF. The DNA of the CDR3 is TGTGCCAGCAGCCAAGACAGGGGGGCCCAGTACTTC. This chain connects TRBV4-2 to TRBJ2-5; D perhaps matches TRBD1 (7 bases). This CDR3 has 12 residues. V dropped 0 bases and J dropped 9 bases, with 8 bases sitting between them. The germline V gene has CDR1 LGHNA and CDR2 YNFKEQ.

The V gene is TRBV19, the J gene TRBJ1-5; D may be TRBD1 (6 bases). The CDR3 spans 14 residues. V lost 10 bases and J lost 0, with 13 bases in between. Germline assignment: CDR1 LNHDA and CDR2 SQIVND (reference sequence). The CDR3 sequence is CATQGPNSNQPQHF. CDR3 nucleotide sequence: TGTGCCACCCAGGGGCCTAATAGCAATCAGCCCCAGCATTTT.

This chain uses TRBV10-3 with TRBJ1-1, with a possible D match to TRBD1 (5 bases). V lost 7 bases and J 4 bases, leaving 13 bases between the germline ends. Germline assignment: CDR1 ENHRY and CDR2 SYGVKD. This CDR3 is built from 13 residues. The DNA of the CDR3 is TGTGCCATCACCCCGGGACTCTCCACTGAAGCTTTCTTT. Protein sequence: CAITPGLSTEAFF.

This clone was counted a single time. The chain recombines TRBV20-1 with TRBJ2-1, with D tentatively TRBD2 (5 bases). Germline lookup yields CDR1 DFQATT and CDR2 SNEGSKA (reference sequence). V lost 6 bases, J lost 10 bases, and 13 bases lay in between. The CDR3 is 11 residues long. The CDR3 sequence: CSASRGREQFF. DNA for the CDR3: TGCAGTGCCTCCCGGGGTAGGGAGCAGTTCTTC.

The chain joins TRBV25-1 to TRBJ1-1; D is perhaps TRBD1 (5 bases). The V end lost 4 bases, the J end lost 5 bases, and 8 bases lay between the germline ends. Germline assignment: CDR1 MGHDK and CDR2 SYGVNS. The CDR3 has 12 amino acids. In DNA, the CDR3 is TGTGCCAGCAGTGGGGGGGTAACTGAAGCTTTCTTT. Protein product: CASSGGVTEAFF.

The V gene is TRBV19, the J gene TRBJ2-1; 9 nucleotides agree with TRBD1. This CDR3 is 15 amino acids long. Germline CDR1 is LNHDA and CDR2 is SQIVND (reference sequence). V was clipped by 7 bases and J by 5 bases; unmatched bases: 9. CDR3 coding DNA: TGTGCCAGTAAAAGGCCGGGACAGGGTGACAATGAGCAGTTCTTC. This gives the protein CASKRPGQGDNEQFF.

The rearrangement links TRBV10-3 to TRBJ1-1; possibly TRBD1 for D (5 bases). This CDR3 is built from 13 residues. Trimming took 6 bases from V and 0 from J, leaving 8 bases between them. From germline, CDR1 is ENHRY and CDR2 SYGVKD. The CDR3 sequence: CAISSGMNTEAFF. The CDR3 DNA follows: TGTGCCATCAGCTCAGGGATGAACACTGAAGCTTTCTTT.

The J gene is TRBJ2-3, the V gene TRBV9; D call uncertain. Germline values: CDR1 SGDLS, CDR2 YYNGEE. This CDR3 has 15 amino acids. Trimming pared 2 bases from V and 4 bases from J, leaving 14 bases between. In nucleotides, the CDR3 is TGTGCCAGCAGCGTCTTGGGCCTGATCGCAGATACGCAGTATTTT. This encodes CASSVLGLIADTQYF. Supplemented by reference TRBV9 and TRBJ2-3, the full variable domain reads DSGVTQTPKHLITATGQRVTLRCSPRSGDLSVYWYQQSLDQGLQFLIQYYNGEERAKGNILERFSAQQFPDLHSELNLSSLELGDSALYFCASSVLGLIADTQYFGPGTRLTVL.

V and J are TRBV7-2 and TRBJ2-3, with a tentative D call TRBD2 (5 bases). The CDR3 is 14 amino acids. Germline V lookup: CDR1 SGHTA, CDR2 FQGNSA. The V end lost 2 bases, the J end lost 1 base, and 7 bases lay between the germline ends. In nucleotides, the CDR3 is TGTGCCAGCAGCTTACTGCGGGGCACAGATACGCAGTATTTT. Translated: CASSLLRGTDTQYF.

CDR3 residues: CATSRDRTTNTF. Written as DNA, the CDR3 is TGTGCCACCAGCAGAGACAGAACAACAAACACCTTC. This rearrangement joins TRBV15 to TRBJ1-2; D uncertain. Germline V gene data show CDR1 as LNHNV and CDR2 as YYDKDF (reference sequence). Trimming stripped 0 bases from V and 12 bases from J, with 11 bases between. The CDR3 consists of 12 residues.

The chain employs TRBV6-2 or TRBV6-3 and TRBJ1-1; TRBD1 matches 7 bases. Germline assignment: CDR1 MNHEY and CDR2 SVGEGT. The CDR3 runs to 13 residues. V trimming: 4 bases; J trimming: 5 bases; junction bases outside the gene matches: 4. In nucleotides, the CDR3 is TGTGCCAGCAGTTTGGGGACAGTGACTGAAGCTTTCTTT. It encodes CASSLGTVTEAFF.

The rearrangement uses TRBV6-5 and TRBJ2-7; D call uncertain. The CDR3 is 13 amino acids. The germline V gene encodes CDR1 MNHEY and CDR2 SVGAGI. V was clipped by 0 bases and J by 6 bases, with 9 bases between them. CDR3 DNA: TGTGCCAGCAGTTACTCGGGCCATGGCGAGCAGTACTTC. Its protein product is CASSYSGHGEQYF.

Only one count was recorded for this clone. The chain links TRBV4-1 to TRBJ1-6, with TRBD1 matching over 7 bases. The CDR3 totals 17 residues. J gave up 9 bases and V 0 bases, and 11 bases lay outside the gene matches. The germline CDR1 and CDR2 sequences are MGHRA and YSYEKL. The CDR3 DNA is TGCGCCAGCAGCCAAGATCTGATGGGGGACAGAAGTTCACCCCTCCACTTT. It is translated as CASSQDLMGDRSSPLHF.

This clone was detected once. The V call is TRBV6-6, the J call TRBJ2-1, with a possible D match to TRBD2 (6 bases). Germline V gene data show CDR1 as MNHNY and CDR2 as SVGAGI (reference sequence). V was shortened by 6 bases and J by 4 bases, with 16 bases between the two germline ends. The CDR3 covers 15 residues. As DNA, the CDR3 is TGTGCCAGCAGGGACCGGGACTCCGATTACAATGAGCAGTTCTTC. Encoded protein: CASRDRDSDYNEQFF.

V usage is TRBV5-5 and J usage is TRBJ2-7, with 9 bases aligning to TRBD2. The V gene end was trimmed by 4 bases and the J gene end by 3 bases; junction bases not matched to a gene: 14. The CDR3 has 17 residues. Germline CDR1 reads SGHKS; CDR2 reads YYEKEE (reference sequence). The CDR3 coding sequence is TGTGCCAGCAGCGGGACCGGGACTAGCTTAATGATCTACGAGCAGTACTTC. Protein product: CASSGTGTSLMIYEQYF.

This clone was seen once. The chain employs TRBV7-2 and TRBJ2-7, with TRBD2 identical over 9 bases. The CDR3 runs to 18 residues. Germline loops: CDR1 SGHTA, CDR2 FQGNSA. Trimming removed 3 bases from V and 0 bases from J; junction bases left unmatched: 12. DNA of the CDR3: TGTGCCAGCAGCTTGTGGGGGCTGACAGCGGGGGGCTCCTACGAGCAGTACTTC. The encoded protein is CASSLWGLTAGGSYEQYF.

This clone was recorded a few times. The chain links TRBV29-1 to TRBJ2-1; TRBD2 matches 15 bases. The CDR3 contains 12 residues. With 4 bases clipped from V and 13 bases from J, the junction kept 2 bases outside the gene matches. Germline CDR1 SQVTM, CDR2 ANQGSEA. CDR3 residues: CSVGTSGGAQFF. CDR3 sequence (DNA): TGCAGCGTTGGGACTAGCGGGGGGGCCCAGTTCTTC.

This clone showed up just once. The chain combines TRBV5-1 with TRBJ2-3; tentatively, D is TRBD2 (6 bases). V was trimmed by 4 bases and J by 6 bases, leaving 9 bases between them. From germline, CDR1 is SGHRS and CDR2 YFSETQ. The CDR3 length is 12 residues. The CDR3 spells CASSRSGDTQYF. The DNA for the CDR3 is TGCGCCAGCAGCCGGAGCGGGGATACGCAGTATTTT.

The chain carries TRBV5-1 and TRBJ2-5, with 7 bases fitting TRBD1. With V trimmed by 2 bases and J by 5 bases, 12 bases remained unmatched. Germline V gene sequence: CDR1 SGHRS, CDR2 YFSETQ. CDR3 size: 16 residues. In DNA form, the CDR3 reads TGCGCCAGCAGCTTCGCCTGGGACAGCAAGCGGGAGACCCAGTACTTC. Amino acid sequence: CASSFAWDSKRETQYF.

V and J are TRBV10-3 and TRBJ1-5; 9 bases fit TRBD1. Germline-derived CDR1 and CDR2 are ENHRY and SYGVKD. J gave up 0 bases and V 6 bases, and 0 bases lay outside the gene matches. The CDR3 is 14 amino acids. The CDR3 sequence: CAIRGQGSNQPQHF. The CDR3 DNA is TGTGCCATCAGGGGACAGGGTAGCAATCAGCCCCAGCATTTT.

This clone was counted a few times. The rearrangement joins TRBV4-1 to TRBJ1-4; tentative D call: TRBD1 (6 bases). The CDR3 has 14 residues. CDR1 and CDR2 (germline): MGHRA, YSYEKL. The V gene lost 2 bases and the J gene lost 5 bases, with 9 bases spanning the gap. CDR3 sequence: CASSQQQGNEKLFF. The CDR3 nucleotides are TGCGCCAGCAGCCAACAACAGGGAAATGAAAAACTGTTTTTT.

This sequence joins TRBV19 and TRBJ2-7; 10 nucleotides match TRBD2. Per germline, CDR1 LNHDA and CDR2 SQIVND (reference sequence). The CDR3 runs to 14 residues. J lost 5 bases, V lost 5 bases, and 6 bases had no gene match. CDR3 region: CASSGQREGHEQYF. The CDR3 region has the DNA TGTGCCAGTAGTGGACAGCGGGAGGGCCACGAGCAGTACTTC.

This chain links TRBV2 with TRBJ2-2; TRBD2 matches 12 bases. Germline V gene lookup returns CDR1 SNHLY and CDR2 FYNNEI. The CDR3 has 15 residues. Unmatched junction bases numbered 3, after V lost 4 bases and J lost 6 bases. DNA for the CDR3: TGTGCCAGCAGTGTCTCTAGCGGGAGGGCCGGGGAGCTGTTTTTT. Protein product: CASSVSSGRAGELFF.